The sequence of this TCR beta chain was determined in a study of blood T cell repertoires in COVID-19. Turning to the study itself: Some COVID-19 samples were acute and others convalescent; all came from the United States, Italy and Spain. PBMCs, B-cell-depleted T cells, or T cells provided the cDNA or gDNA that made up the material.

V lost 4 bases and J 3 bases, leaving 13 bases between the germline ends. Germline lookup yields CDR1 PRHDT and CDR2 FYEKMQ (reference sequence). CDR3 length: 16 amino acids. Authors' analysis steps: Reference gene primer amplification gave nucleated cell count estimates. Clones were sequenced by immunoSEQ multiplex PCR, and TCRdb holds only the in-frame ones, with some missing. The DNA was the basis for D and trimming; V, J and clone size are from that table. The data show 70,000 or so clones, with approximately 86% seen just once and around 3.9% held by the top ten. The sample comprised peripheral blood. The rearrangement links TRBV13 to TRBJ2-6; D is perhaps TRBD1 (6 bases). The clonotype comes from a man between 65 and 85 years old with active COVID-19. The CDR3 nucleotides are TGTGCCAGCAGCTACCACAGGGTAGGTGGGGCCAACGTCCTGACTTTC. Protein: CASSYHRVGGANVLTF.